The clone carrying this T cell receptor (beta chain) was counted only a few times. Sequencing was performed with immunoSEQ multiplex PCR; in TCRdb, only in-frame clones are kept and a portion is missing. Among around 280,000 clones listed, 89% were seen once. Enrollees, about 18 to 89 years old, lived in 25 or so US areas. Donors in Cohort 3 who had recovered were those with two negative PCRs, healthcare professional clearance, or resolution of their symptoms. Trimming took 3 bases from V and 3 from J, leaving 15 bases between them. The CDR3 is 16 amino acids. Germline V gene data show CDR1 as MNHEY and CDR2 as SVGEGT. The sample comes from a study of blood T cell repertoires in COVID-19.

The material sequenced was PBMCs or T cells enriched from blood (not recorded which). This clonotype was obtained from a middle-aged woman who had recovered from COVID-19. This chain joins TRBV6-2 or TRBV6-3 and TRBJ2-1, with D perhaps matching TRBD1 (6 bases). This CDR3 reads CASSYQGLPIYNEQFF. The DNA for the CDR3 is TGTGCCAGCAGTTATCAGGGGTTGCCTATCTACAATGAGCAGTTCTTC.